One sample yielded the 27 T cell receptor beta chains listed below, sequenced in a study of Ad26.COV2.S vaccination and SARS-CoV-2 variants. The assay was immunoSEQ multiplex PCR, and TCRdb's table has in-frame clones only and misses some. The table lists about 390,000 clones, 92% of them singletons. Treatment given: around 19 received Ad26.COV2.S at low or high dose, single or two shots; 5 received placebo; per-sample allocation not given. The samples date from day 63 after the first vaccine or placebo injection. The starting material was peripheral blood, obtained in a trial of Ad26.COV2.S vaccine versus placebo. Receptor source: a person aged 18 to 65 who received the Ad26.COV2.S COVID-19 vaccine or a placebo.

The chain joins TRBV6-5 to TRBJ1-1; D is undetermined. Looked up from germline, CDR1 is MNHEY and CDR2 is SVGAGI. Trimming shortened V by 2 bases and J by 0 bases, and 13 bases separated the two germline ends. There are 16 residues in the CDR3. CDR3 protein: CASSYVHREMNTEAFF. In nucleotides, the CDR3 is TGTGCCAGCAGTTACGTGCACCGGGAAATGAACACTGAAGCTTTCTTT.

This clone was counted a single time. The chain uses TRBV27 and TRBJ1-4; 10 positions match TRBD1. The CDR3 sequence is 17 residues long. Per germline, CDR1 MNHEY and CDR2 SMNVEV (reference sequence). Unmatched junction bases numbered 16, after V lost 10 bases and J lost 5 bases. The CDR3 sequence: CAIQPQTWDRGNEKLFF. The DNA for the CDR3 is TGTGCCATCCAGCCCCAGACGTGGGACAGGGGAAATGAAAAACTGTTTTTT. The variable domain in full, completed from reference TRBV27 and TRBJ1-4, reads EAQVTQNPRYLITVTGKKLTVTCSQNMNHEYMSWYRQDPGLGLRQIYYSMNVEVTDKGDVPEGYKVSRKEKRNFPLILESPSPNQTSLYFCAIQPQTWDRGNEKLFFGSGTQLSVL.

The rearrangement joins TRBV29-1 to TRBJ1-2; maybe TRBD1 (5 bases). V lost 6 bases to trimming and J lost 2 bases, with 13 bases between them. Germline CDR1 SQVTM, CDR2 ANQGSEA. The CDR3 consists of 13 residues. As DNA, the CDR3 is TGCAGCGTCGGACAACAGGCCAACTATGGCTACACCTTC. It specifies CSVGQQANYGYTF.

Here the CDR3 DNA reads TGTGCCAGCAGCCTTAGCCACTCTGGGGCCAACGTCCTGACTTTC. Residues: CASSLSHSGANVLTF. The chain joins TRBV3-1 (or the pseudogene TRBV3-2) to TRBJ2-6; D gene ambiguous. The CDR3 covers 15 residues. V was pared by 4 bases and J by 0 bases, with 7 bases between. Germline V gives CDR1 LGHDT, CDR2 YNNKEL (reference sequence).

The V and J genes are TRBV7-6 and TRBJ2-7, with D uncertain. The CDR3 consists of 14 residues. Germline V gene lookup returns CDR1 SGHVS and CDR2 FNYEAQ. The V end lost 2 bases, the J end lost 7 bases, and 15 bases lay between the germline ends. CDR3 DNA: TGTGCCAGCAGCTTAATCCCCTCCGGCTCGGAGCAGTACTTC. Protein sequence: CASSLIPSGSEQYF.

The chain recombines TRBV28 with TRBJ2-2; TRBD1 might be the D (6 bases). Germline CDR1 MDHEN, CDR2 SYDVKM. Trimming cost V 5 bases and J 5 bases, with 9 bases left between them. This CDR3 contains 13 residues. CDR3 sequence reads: CASSSTGTGELFF. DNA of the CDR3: TGTGCCAGCAGTAGCACAGGGACCGGGGAGCTGTTTTTT.

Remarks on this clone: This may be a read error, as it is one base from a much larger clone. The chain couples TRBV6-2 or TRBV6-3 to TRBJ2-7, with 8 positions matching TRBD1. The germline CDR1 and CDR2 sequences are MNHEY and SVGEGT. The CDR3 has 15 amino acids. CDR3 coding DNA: TGTGCCGGCAGTTACTCGACAGGGGAAGGCTACGAGCAGTACTTC. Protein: CAGSYSTGEGYEQYF.

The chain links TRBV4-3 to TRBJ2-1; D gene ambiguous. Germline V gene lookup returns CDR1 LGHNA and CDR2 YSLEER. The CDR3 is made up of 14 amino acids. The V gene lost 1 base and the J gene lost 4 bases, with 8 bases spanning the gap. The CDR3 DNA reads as TGCGCCAGCAGCCAAGGGGCAGCATACAATGAGCAGTTCTTC. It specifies CASSQGAAYNEQFF.

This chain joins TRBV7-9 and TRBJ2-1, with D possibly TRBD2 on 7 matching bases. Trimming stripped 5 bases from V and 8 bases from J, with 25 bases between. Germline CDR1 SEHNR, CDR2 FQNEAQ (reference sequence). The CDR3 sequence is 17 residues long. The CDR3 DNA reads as TGTGCCAGCAGCCCCTTAGGGGTCGGGGGGCCTTTGGATGAGCAGTTCTTC. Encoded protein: CASSPLGVGGPLDEQFF.

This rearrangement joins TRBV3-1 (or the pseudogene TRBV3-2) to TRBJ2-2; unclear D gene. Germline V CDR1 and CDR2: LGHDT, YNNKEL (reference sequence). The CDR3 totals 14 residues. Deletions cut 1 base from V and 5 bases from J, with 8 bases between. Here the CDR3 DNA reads TGTGCCAGCAGCCAAGTTGTGTCGACCGGGGAGCTGTTTTTT. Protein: CASSQVVSTGELFF.

The CDR3 here is CASKGAGDGYTF. The CDR3 region has the DNA TGTGCCAGCAAGGGAGCCGGCGATGGCTACACCTTC. V and J are TRBV6-5 and TRBJ1-2, with D hard to call. The CDR3 contains 12 residues. V was shortened by 7 bases and J by 6 bases, with 12 bases between the two germline ends. From germline, CDR1 is MNHEY and CDR2 SVGAGI.

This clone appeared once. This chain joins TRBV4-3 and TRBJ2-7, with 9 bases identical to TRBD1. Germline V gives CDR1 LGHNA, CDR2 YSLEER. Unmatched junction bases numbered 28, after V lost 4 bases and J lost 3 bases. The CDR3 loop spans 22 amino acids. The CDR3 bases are TGCGCCAGCAGCCGAGAAAGAATGTTTCCGGGACAGGGAGCTTTGTGGCTCTACGAGCAGTACTTC. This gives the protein CASSRERMFPGQGALWLYEQYF.

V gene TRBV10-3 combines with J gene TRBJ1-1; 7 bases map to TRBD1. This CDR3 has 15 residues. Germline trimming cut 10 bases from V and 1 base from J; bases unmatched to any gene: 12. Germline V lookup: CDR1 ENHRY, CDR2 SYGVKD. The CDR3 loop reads CATQLQGRRNTEAFF. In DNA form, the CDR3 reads TGTGCCACTCAGCTACAGGGGAGGAGGAACACTGAAGCTTTCTTT.

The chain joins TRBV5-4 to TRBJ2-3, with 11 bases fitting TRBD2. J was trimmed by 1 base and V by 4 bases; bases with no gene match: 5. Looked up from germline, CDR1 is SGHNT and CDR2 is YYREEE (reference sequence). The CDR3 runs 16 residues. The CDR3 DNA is TGTGCCAGCAGCACCGAACTAGCGGGGGGCACAGATACGCAGTATTTT. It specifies CASSTELAGGTDTQYF.

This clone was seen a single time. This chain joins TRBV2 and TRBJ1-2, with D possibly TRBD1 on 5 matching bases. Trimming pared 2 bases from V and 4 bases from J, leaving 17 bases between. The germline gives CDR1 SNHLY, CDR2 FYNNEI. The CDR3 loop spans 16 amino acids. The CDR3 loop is CASSEHPQGSGYGYTF. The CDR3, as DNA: TGTGCCAGCAGTGAACATCCTCAGGGATCGGGCTATGGCTACACCTTC. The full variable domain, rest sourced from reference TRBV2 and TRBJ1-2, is EPEVTQTPSHQVTQMGQEVILRCVPISNHLYFYWYRQILGQKVEFLVSFYNNEISEKSEIFDDQFSVERPDGSNFTLKIRSTKLEDSAMYFCASSEHPQGSGYGYTFGSGTRLTVV.

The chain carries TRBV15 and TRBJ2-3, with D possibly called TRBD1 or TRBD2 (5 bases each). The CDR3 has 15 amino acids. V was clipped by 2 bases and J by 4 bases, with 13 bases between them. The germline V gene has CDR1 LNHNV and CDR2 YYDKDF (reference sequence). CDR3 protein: CATSRPGSSADTQYF. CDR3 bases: TGTGCCACCAGCAGACCAGGGAGTTCCGCAGATACGCAGTATTTT.

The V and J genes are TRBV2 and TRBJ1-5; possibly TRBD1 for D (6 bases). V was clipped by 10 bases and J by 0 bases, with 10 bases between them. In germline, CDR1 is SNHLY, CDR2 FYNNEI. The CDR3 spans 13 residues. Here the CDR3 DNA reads TGTGCCACCTCGGACAGTAGCAATCAGCCCCAGCATTTT. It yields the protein CATSDSSNQPQHF.

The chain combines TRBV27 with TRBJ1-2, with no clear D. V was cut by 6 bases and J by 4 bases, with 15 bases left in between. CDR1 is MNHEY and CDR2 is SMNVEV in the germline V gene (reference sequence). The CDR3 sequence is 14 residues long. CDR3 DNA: TGTGCCAGCAGCCCTGGGCCGGTTACCTATGGCTACACCTTC. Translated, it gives CASSPGPVTYGYTF.

As DNA, the CDR3 is TGTGCCAGCAGCCCAGAAAGTTTGATGGGCAGCTACTATGGCTACACCTTC. Encoded protein: CASSPESLMGSYYGYTF. The chain carries TRBV5-4 and TRBJ1-2; D is undetermined. Germline values: CDR1 SGHNT, CDR2 YYREEE (reference sequence). The CDR3 spans 17 residues. The germline V and J ends were trimmed by 4 bases and 3 bases, with 22 bases remaining between them.

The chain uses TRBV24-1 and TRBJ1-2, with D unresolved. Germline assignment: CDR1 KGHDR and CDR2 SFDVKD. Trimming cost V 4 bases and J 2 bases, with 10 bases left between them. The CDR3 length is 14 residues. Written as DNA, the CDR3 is TGTGCCACCAGTGAAGCGACACCAAACTATGGCTACACCTTC. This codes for CATSEATPNYGYTF.

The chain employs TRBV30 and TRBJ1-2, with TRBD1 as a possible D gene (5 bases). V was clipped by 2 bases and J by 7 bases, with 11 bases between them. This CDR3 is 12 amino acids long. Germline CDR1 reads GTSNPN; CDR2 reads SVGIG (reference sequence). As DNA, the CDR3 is TGTGCCTGGAGTCGGCAGGGTTCTGGCTACACCTTC. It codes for CAWSRQGSGYTF. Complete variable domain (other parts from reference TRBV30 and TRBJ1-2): SQTIHQWPATLVQPVGSPLSLECTVEGTSNPNLYWYRQAAGRGLQLLFYSVGIGQISSEVPQNLSASRPQDRQFILSSKKLLLSDSGFYLCAWSRQGSGYTFGSGTRLTVV.

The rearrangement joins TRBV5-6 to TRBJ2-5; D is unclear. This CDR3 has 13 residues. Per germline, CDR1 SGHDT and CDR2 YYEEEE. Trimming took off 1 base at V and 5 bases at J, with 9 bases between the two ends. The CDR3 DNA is TGTGCCAGCAGCTTGTACCTTCGGGAGACCCAGTACTTC. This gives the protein CASSLYLRETQYF.

The CDR3 nucleotides are TGTGCCAGCAGCGAGATTGGTCCGGCGCTCGACGAGCAGTACTTC. It encodes CASSEIGPALDEQYF. This sequence joins TRBV7-2 and TRBJ2-7, with unresolved D. Germline loops: CDR1 SGHTA, CDR2 FQGNSA. The V gene lost 5 bases and the J gene lost 5 bases, with 19 bases spanning the gap. The CDR3 has 15 residues.

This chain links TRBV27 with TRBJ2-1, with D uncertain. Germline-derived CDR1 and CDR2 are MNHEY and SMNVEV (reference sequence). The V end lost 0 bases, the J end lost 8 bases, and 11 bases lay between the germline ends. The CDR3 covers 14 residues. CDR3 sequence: CASSLSLGYDEQFF. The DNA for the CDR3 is TGTGCCAGCAGTTTATCTTTGGGGTACGATGAGCAGTTCTTC.

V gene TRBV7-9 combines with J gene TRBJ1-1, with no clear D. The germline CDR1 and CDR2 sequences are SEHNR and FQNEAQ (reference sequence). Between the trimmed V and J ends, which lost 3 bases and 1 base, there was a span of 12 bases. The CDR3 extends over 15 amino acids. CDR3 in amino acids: CASSFAAGWNTEAFF. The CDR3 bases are TGTGCCAGCAGCTTTGCGGCGGGATGGAACACTGAAGCTTTCTTT.

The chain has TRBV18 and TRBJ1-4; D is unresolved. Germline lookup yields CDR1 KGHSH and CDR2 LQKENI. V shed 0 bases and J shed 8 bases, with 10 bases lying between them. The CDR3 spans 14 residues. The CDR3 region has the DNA TGTGCCAGCTCACCACCGGGAAGACTCGAAAAACTGTTTTTT. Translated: CASSPPGRLEKLFF.

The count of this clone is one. The CDR3, as DNA: TGTGCCAGCAGCGTAGCAGGGGCCAACACTGAAGCTTTCTTT. Translation gives CASSVAGANTEAFF. The chain combines TRBV9 with TRBJ1-1; maybe TRBD1 (6 bases). V was clipped by 0 bases and J by 2 bases, with 8 bases between them. The length of the CDR3 is 14 residues. The germline CDR1 and CDR2 sequences are SGDLS and YYNGEE.